This is a list of T cell receptor beta chains from one sample in a study of T-cell memory formation after mild COVID-19. TCRdb reprocessed the 5' RACE reads via MiXCR and lists one record per CDR3 protein. The table has over 120,000 distinct CDR3 sequences, about 5.5% seen once. The specimen was PBMCs or a T cell subset sorted from them (not recorded which). All receptors derive from an adult woman who had mild COVID-19 (a few samples of this study predate the infection). Cell type and time point are not known. CDR3s include the opening cysteine and the closing phenylalanine or tryptophan. D genes are given only for firm matches. Some rows mark clone size as missing; the rest say once, few, many or name a class of expanded clone.

>TRBJ2-2|many|TRBV7-9|TRBD2
TGTGCCACCGGGGCTAGCGGGACCGGGGAGCTGTTTTTT
CATGASGTGELFF
>TRBJ1-5|few|TRBV20-1|TRBD1
TGCAGTGCTATACAGGGGAATCAGCCCCAGCATTTT
CSAIQGNQPQHF
>TRBJ2-3|many|TRBV5-4|TRBD2
TGTGCCAGCGCAAGCGGGAGAGCGGACACAGATACGCAGTATTTT
CASASGRADTDTQYF
>TRBJ2-3|-|TRBV29-1|-
TGCAGCGTTCTGGGGGCGCATGGGGATACGCAGTATTTT
CSVLGAHGDTQYF
>TRBJ2-7|few|TRBV5-1|-
TGCGCCAGCAGCTTCGGTTTCGGCCCCTCCGAGCAGTACTTC
CASSFGFGPSEQYF
>TRBJ2-3|many|TRBV20-1|TRBD2
TGCAGTGCTCTAGCGGGGGGCTCCACAGATACGCAGTATTTT
CSALAGGSTDTQYF
>TRBJ2-2|many|TRBV20-1|-
TGCAGTGCTAGGGGGCAGATGAACACCGGGGAGCTGTTTTTT
CSARGQMNTGELFF
>TRBJ1-5|-|TRBV7-2|-
TGTGCCAGCAGCTCGCAAGTATCCAATCAGCCCCAGCATTTT
CASSSQVSNQPQHF
>TRBJ2-2|few|TRBV18|-
TGTGCCAGCTCACCTCGTCCGAACACCGGGGAGCTGTTTTTT
CASSPRPNTGELFF
>TRBJ2-7|many|TRBV5-1|-
TGCGCCAGCAGCTTGGGGGGCTACGAGCAGTACTTC
CASSLGGYEQYF